These 29 T cell receptor beta chains were sequenced from one sample in a study of cytomegalovirus exposure and HLA in healthy donors (dated by TCRdb to between 2016 and 2019). The library was produced with the immunoSEQ multiplex PCR assay. In its TCRdb copy, this immuneACCESS table keeps in-frame sequences only and misses some clones. Where compared with another copy, unresolved V genes explain less than half of these, and the others have no known cause. This sample holds 90,000 to 130,000 clones; approximately 96% were observed only once. Of the sample, 0.67% is held by the ten largest clones. Specimen: PBMCs. Receptors were obtained from a woman younger than 30 in good health and CMV-seronegative.

The chain recombines TRBV5-6 with TRBJ2-7; no reliable D call. With 0 bases removed from V and 3 bases from J, the gap between germline ends came to 4 bases. Germline loops: CDR1 SGHDT, CDR2 YYEEEE. CDR3 size: 12 residues. Here the CDR3 DNA reads TGTGCCAGCAGCTTGGCTTACTACGAGCAGTACTTC. The encoded protein is CASSLAYYEQYF.

This clone appeared a few times. The rearrangement uses TRBV4-2 and TRBJ1-6; 8 nucleotides match TRBD1. The germline gives CDR1 LGHNA, CDR2 YNFKEQ. This CDR3 has 16 residues. The J segment lost 9 bases and the V segment lost 0 bases, leaving 7 bases of the junction unmatched. The CDR3: CASSQDRDRGTSPLHF. CDR3 coding DNA: TGTGCCAGCAGCCAAGACCGAGACAGGGGTACTTCACCCCTCCACTTT.

This chain connects TRBV27 to TRBJ2-1; the match to TRBD1 covers 8 bases. J was trimmed by 4 bases and V by 5 bases; bases with no gene match: 10. Germline CDR1 MNHEY, CDR2 SMNVEV (reference sequence). The CDR3 runs 16 residues. The CDR3 loop reads CASSRAPGQGYNEQFF. As DNA, the CDR3 is TGTGCCAGCAGTCGCGCGCCTGGACAGGGTTACAATGAGCAGTTCTTC.

This clone has a handful of counts. The V call is TRBV7-8, the J call TRBJ1-2; possible D gene TRBD1, 5 bases. V shed 2 bases and J shed 9 bases, with 10 bases lying between them. The CDR3 sequence is 12 residues long. Germline V gene lookup returns CDR1 SGHVS and CDR2 FQNEAQ. CDR3 coding DNA: TGTGCCAGCAGCTTACCCGACAGTCGCTACACCTTC. This encodes CASSLPDSRYTF.

This chain uses TRBV19 with TRBJ2-5; D may be TRBD1 (5 bases). Trimming stripped 5 bases from V and 5 bases from J, with 12 bases between. In germline, CDR1 is LNHDA, CDR2 SQIVND (reference sequence). The CDR3 has 13 residues. CDR3 sequence: CASSPQGLETQYF. The CDR3 nucleotides read TGTGCCAGTAGTCCCCAGGGCCTGGAGACCCAGTACTTC. The complete variable domain, with remaining parts taken from reference TRBV19 and TRBJ2-5, reads DGGITQSPKYLFRKEGQNVTLSCEQNLNHDAMYWYRQDPGQGLRLIYYSQIVNDFQKGDIAEGYSVSREKKESFPLTVTSAQKNPTAFYLCASSPQGLETQYFGPGTRLLVL.

The rearrangement joins TRBV11-3 to TRBJ2-1; 7 bases are shared with TRBD2. V dropped 8 bases and J dropped 0; count of bases not matched to a gene: 4. The CDR3 spans 14 residues. CDR1 SGHNT and CDR2 YENEEA come from the germline V gene. The CDR3 is CASARGSSYNEQFF. The DNA of the CDR3 is TGTGCCAGCGCGCGGGGGAGCTCCTACAATGAGCAGTTCTTC.

This chain connects TRBV6-5 to TRBJ2-7, with D uncertain. Trimming shortened V by 0 bases and J by 0 bases, and 6 bases separated the two germline ends. The length of the CDR3 is 14 residues. The germline V gene encodes CDR1 MNHEY and CDR2 SVGAGI. CDR3 coding DNA: TGTGCCAGCAGTTACTCGTCTACCTCCTACGAGCAGTACTTC. This codes for CASSYSSTSYEQYF.

The rearrangement links TRBV4-2 to TRBJ2-5; 7 bases fit TRBD2. The CDR3 has 17 amino acids. V lost 0 bases, J lost 5 bases, and 12 bases stayed unmatched. Germline CDR1 reads LGHNA; CDR2 reads YNFKEQ. CDR3 residues: CASSQEVTMGGGETQYF. CDR3 sequence (DNA): TGTGCCAGCAGCCAAGAAGTAACGATGGGGGGAGGGGAGACCCAGTACTTC.

This clone showed up just once. The chain carries TRBV28 and TRBJ2-5; 8 bases are shared with TRBD2. Germline V gene lookup returns CDR1 MDHEN and CDR2 SYDVKM. The CDR3 length is 17 residues. The V gene end was trimmed by 2 bases and the J gene end by 3 bases; junction bases not matched to a gene: 11. The CDR3 DNA sequence: TGTGCCAGCAGTTTACCTTGGGCCTCGGGGGGGGAAGAGACCCAGTACTTC. It is translated as CASSLPWASGGEETQYF.

The J gene is TRBJ1-3, the V gene TRBV2; D gene ambiguous. Germline V gene sequence: CDR1 SNHLY, CDR2 FYNNEI. The CDR3 is made up of 14 amino acids. The V end lost 6 bases, the J end lost 1 base, and 10 bases lay between the germline ends. CDR3 sequence reads: CASRFTGSGNTIYF. CDR3 sequence (DNA): TGTGCCAGCAGATTTACGGGATCTGGAAACACCATATATTTT.

The J gene is TRBJ1-6, the V gene TRBV28; TRBD1 might be the D (6 bases). This CDR3 is 15 amino acids long. Germline CDR1 reads MDHEN; CDR2 reads SYDVKM. With 5 bases removed from V and 8 bases from J, the gap between germline ends came to 16 bases. Written as DNA, the CDR3 is TGTGCCAGCAGTCCTCGGGGAGGGGGGTATTCACCCCTCCACTTT. This encodes CASSPRGGGYSPLHF.

The V and J genes are TRBV5-6 and TRBJ2-7; unclear D gene. Trimming stripped 4 bases from V and 6 bases from J, with 14 bases between. The germline V gene has CDR1 SGHDT and CDR2 YYEEEE. This CDR3 is built from 13 residues. The CDR3 sequence is CASSQRPGGEQYF. The CDR3 DNA follows: TGTGCCAGCAGCCAAAGGCCGGGTGGCGAGCAGTACTTC.

The J gene is TRBJ1-5, the V gene TRBV4-2; tentative D call: TRBD1 (5 bases). V shed 0 bases and J shed 6 bases, with 12 bases lying between them. CDR1 is LGHNA, CDR2 YNFKEQ, per germline. The CDR3 is made up of 15 amino acids. CDR3 amino acids: CASSQEGQGGQPQHF. DNA of the CDR3: TGTGCCAGCAGCCAAGAAGGCCAGGGTGGTCAGCCCCAGCATTTT.

The chain uses TRBV5-1 and TRBJ2-1; 9 nucleotides align to TRBD2. Germline V gene data show CDR1 as SGHRS and CDR2 as YFSETQ. Unmatched junction bases numbered 0, after V lost 6 bases and J lost 2 bases. The CDR3 sequence is 13 residues long. The CDR3 loop is CASTSGAYNEQFF. The CDR3 coding sequence is TGCGCCAGCACTAGCGGGGCCTACAATGAGCAGTTCTTC.

The chain carries TRBV7-2 and TRBJ2-5; 9 bases agree with TRBD2. V lost 5 bases to trimming and J lost 3 bases; unmatched junction nucleotides: 7. This CDR3 contains 15 residues. Germline V lookup: CDR1 SGHTA, CDR2 FQGNSA. CDR3 loop: CASSPRVAGEETQYF. The CDR3 DNA follows: TGTGCCAGCAGCCCCCGAGTAGCGGGGGAAGAGACCCAGTACTTC.

This clone showed up just once. The same CDR3 also results from other DNA sequences found in this sample. This sequence joins TRBV25-1 and TRBJ2-7; 8 nucleotides line up with TRBD1. The CDR3 extends over 14 amino acids. Trimming cost V 6 bases and J 0 bases; bases outside gene matches: 4. The germline gives CDR1 MGHDK, CDR2 SYGVNS. The CDR3 spells CASSRDRNSYEQYF. The CDR3 DNA follows: TGTGCCAGCAGCCGGGACAGGAACTCCTACGAGCAGTACTTC.

The rearrangement joins TRBV10-1 to TRBJ2-5, with TRBD1 as a possible D gene (6 bases). The V gene lost 8 bases and the J gene lost 0 bases, with 10 bases spanning the gap. This CDR3 has 13 residues. CDR1 is WNHNN, CDR2 SYGVQD, per germline (reference sequence). The CDR3 DNA is TGCGCCAGCGGTGGACAGCACCAAGAGACCCAGTACTTC. It is translated as CASGGQHQETQYF.

This clone was detected once. V is TRBV6-6 and J is TRBJ2-7, with 9 bases lining up with TRBD2. CDR1 and CDR2 from the germline V gene are MNHNY and SVGAGI (reference sequence). J was trimmed by 6 bases and V by 4 bases; bases with no gene match: 1. This CDR3 is 12 amino acids long. CDR3 sequence: CASSLLAGEQYF. CDR3 DNA sequence: TGTGCCAGCAGTTTACTAGCGGGCGAGCAGTACTTC.

The V and J genes are TRBV2 and TRBJ1-2, with D perhaps TRBD1 (6 bases). The CDR3 covers 13 residues. V was clipped by 1 base and J by 3 bases, with 6 bases between them. The V gene's germline CDR1 is SNHLY and CDR2 FYNNEI. The CDR3 DNA follows: TGTGCCAGCAGTGAAGACAGGGACTATGGCTACACCTTC. Translating gives CASSEDRDYGYTF.

The chain carries TRBV18 and TRBJ1-1; 8 bases match TRBD1. CDR1 KGHSH and CDR2 LQKENI come from the germline V gene. The CDR3 has 11 amino acids. V lost 8 bases to trimming and J lost 5 bases; unmatched junction nucleotides: 1. The CDR3 region has the DNA TGTGCCAGCGGACAGGGTACTGAAGCTTTCTTT. As protein: CASGQGTEAFF.

The chain joins TRBV6-4 to TRBJ2-1, with 8 bases matching TRBD2. This CDR3 comprises 13 residues. Germline CDR1 is MRHNA and CDR2 is SNTAGT. Trimming at V came to 6 bases and at J to 8 bases, leaving 6 bases not matched to a gene. In DNA, the CDR3 is TGTGCCAGCAGCTCCGGGGGGGTCCATGAGCAGTTCTTC. Protein sequence: CASSSGGVHEQFF.

The CDR3 DNA sequence: TGTGCCAGCTCTCCGGGACTAGGCAACCCCTACGAGCAGTACTTC. It translates to CASSPGLGNPYEQYF. The chain combines TRBV18 with TRBJ2-7; 8 bases agree with TRBD2. Losses at the gene ends were 6 bases for V and 2 bases for J; bases not matched to a gene: 9. CDR3 size: 15 residues. Germline loops: CDR1 KGHSH, CDR2 LQKENI.

This chain joins TRBV30 and TRBJ2-7; 9 bases agree with TRBD1. The CDR3 covers 13 residues. CDR1 GTSNPN and CDR2 SVGIG come from the germline V gene (reference sequence). Losses at the gene ends were 3 bases for V and 2 bases for J; bases not matched to a gene: 2. The CDR3 loop reads CAWRGQGAYEQYF. CDR3 bases: TGTGCCTGGAGGGGACAGGGAGCCTACGAGCAGTACTTC.

The rearrangement links TRBV7-9 to TRBJ2-5; D not resolved. The germline V gene has CDR1 SEHNR and CDR2 FQNEAQ (reference sequence). This CDR3 region has 15 residues. Trimming shortened V by 0 bases and J by 0 bases, and 8 bases separated the two germline ends. CDR3 sequence (DNA): TGTGCCAGCAGCTTAGCCAGCAGGTACCAAGAGACCCAGTACTTC. Protein sequence: CASSLASRYQETQYF.

The rearrangement links TRBV5-4 to TRBJ2-1; TRBD1 matches 8 bases. The germline V gene encodes CDR1 SGHNT and CDR2 YYREEE (reference sequence). This CDR3 region has 13 residues. V shed 4 bases and J 9 bases; nucleotides not matched to a gene: 6. DNA for the CDR3: TGTGCCAGCAGCGGCAGGGGGCTGGGTGAGCAGTTCTTC. Its translation is CASSGRGLGEQFF.

The genes are TRBV7-9 and TRBJ2-1, with D possibly TRBD1 on 5 matching bases. Trimming removed 1 base from V and 7 bases from J, with 14 bases in between. This CDR3 contains 15 residues. Germline loops: CDR1 SEHNR, CDR2 FQNEAQ (reference sequence). CDR3 sequence: CASSLVPAGSNEQFF. The CDR3 DNA reads TGTGCCAGCAGCTTAGTCCCCGCAGGGTCGAATGAGCAGTTCTTC.

The gene calls are TRBV7-2 and TRBJ2-1; 11 nucleotides match TRBD2. Germline values: CDR1 SGHTA, CDR2 FQGNSA. J lost 4 bases, V lost 6 bases, and 8 bases had no gene match. The CDR3 loop spans 16 amino acids. The CDR3 bases are TGTGCCAGCAGAACCCGACTAGCGGGGCCATACAATGAGCAGTTCTTC. This sequence encodes CASRTRLAGPYNEQFF.

The chain combines TRBV7-9 with TRBJ1-1, with D unclear. This CDR3 region has 15 residues. Germline assignment: CDR1 SEHNR and CDR2 FQNEAQ (reference sequence). Trimming pared 5 bases from V and 1 base from J, leaving 14 bases between. The CDR3 here is CASSQVLAGNTEAFF. The CDR3 nucleotides read TGTGCCAGCAGCCAAGTCTTGGCTGGGAACACTGAAGCTTTCTTT.

The rearrangement links TRBV18 to TRBJ2-7; D ambiguous. This CDR3 has 14 residues. Germline V gene lookup returns CDR1 KGHSH and CDR2 LQKENI. The V and J ends lost 0 bases and 7 bases respectively, with 13 bases between them. In DNA form, the CDR3 reads TGTGCCAGCTCACCACCGAGCCAGGTGGGTGAGCAGTACTTC. Translating it yields CASSPPSQVGEQYF.